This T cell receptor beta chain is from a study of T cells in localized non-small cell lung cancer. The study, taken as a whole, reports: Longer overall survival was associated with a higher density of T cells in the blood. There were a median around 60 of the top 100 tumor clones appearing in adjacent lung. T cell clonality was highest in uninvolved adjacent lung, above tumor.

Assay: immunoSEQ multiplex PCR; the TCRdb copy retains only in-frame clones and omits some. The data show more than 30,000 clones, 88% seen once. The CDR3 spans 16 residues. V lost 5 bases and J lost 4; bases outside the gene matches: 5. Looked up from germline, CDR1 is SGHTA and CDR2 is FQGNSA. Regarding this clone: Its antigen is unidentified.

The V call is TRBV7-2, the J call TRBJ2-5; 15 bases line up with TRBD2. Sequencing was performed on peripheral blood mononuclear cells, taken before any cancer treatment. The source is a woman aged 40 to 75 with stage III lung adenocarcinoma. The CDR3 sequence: CASSLGLAGGGETQYF. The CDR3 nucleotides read TGTGCCAGCAGCCTGGGACTAGCGGGAGGTGGAGAGACCCAGTACTTC.